Listed below are T cell receptor beta chains from one sample, sequenced in a study of T cells after yellow fever vaccination. TCRdb used MiXCR to reprocess the 5' RACE reads, holding one entry per CDR3 protein. The sample holds approximately 300,000 distinct CDR3 sequences, approximately 11% seen once. The sample here was CD4+ T cells sorted from PBMCs, taken 45 days after the yellow fever booster vaccination. Receptors originate from a young man who received the YFV17D yellow fever vaccine. The CDR3 runs from the conserved cysteine through the conserved F or W. The D gene is left open where the match is weak. Expanded clones are given a class, and other clones once, few, many or no size at all.

length	V	J	size	D	DNA	CDR3
14	TRBV10-3	TRBJ1-2	-	-	TGTGCCATCAGTGAACGGACGCTATTCTATGGCTACACCTTC	CAISERTLFYGYTF
16	TRBV5-6	TRBJ2-2	few	-	TGTGCCAGCAGCTTGAGGAGGGCTGAGGCCACCGGGGAGCTGTTTTTT	CASSLRRAEATGELFF
14	TRBV7-8	TRBJ1-2	many	-	TGTGCCAGCAGCTTACAGGGGCCCAACTATGGCTACACCTTC	CASSLQGPNYGYTF
13	TRBV7-2	TRBJ1-1	few	-	TGTGCCAGCAGCCCATATACGGGACCTGAAGCTTTCTTT	CASSPYTGPEAFF
14	TRBV20-1	TRBJ2-7	-	-	TGCAGTGCTAGAGTGGCCGGACAGACTTACGAGCAGTACTTC	CSARVAGQTYEQYF
14	TRBV12-3/TRBV12-4	TRBJ2-2	-	TRBD1	TGTGCCAGCAGTCGACAGGGTGGGACCGGGGAGCTGTTTTTT	CASSRQGGTGELFF
15	TRBV11-2	TRBJ2-5	few	TRBD2	TGTGCCAGCAGCTTACCAGCGGGGGGGCGGGAGACCCAGTACTTC	CASSLPAGGRETQYF
15	TRBV6-1	TRBJ2-3	many	TRBD2	TGTGCCAGCAGTGTGCGGGGGGCGGATGCAGATACGCAGTATTTT	CASSVRGADADTQYF
12	TRBV7-6	TRBJ1-3	-	-	TGTGCCAGCAAAGGGACAGGAAACACCATATATTTT	CASKGTGNTIYF
15	TRBV3-1	TRBJ2-2	-	-	TGTGCCAGCAGCCAAGACTCAGGGGGGGTCGGGGAGCTGTTTTTT	CASSQDSGGVGELFF
15	TRBV23-1	TRBJ2-5	-	-	TGCGCCAGCAGTCAATGGCCCGGGTTAGGGGAGACCCAGTACTTC	CASSQWPGLGETQYF
15	TRBV7-9	TRBJ1-5	many	-	TGTGCCAGCAGCTTAGGAGACAGTAGCAATCAGCCCCAGCATTTT	CASSLGDSSNQPQHF
17	TRBV11-2	TRBJ2-5	few	TRBD1	TGTGCCAGCAGCTATGACAGGGGGCCCGGCAGTTTCGAGACCCAGTACTTC	CASSYDRGPGSFETQYF
13	TRBV20-1	TRBJ2-7	few	-	TGCAGTGCTAGGGCAGGGGCAAACTACGAGCAGTACTTC	CSARAGANYEQYF
14	TRBV10-3	TRBJ2-3	-	TRBD1	TGTGCCATCAGTGGCCGACAGGGGTTGTATACGCAGTATTTT	CAISGRQGLYTQYF
13	TRBV6-2/TRBV6-3	TRBJ2-3	-	-	TGTGCCAGCAGAAACGGTGACCCACCTACGCAGTATTTT	CASRNGDPPTQYF
16	TRBV7-9	TRBJ2-3	-	TRBD1	TGTGCCAGCAGCCCCTATGCTGGACAGGGGGGTGATACGCAGTATTTT	CASSPYAGQGGDTQYF
15	TRBV6-2/TRBV6-3	TRBJ1-1	few	-	TGTGCCAGCAGTTACGAGGGGGGCCTGCACACTGAAGCTTTCTTT	CASSYEGGLHTEAFF
15	TRBV7-2	TRBJ2-5	-	TRBD2	TGTGCCAGCAGCTTAGTAGCGGGGGGGCCAGAGACCCAGTACTTC	CASSLVAGGPETQYF